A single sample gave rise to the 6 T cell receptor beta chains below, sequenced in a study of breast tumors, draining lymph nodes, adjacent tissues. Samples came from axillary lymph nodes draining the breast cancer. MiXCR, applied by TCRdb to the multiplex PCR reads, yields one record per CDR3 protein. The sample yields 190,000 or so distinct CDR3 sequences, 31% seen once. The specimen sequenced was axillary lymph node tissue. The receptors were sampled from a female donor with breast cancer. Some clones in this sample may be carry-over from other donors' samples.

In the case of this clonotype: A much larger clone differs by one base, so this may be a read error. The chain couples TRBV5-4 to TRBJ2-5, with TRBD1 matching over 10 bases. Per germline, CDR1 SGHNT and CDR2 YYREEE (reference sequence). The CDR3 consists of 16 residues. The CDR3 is CASGLGDRGRGETQYF. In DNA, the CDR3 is TGTGCCAGCGGCTTGGGAGACAGGGGGCGAGGTGAGACCCAGTACTTC.

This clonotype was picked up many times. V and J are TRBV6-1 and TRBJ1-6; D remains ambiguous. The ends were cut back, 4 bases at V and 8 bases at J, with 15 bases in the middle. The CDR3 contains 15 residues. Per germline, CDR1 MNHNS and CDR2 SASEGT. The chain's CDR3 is CASSGAGPGHSPLHF. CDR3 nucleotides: TGTGCCAGCAGTGGGGCAGGTCCCGGGCATTCACCCCTCCACTTT.

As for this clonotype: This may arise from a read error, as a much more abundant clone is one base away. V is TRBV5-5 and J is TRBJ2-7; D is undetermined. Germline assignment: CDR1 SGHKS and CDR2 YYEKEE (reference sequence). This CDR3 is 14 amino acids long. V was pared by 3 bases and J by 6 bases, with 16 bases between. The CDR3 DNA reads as TGTGCCAGCAGCTCACCCGGCACGGCGAGCGAGCAGTACTTC. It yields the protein CASSSPGTASEQYF.

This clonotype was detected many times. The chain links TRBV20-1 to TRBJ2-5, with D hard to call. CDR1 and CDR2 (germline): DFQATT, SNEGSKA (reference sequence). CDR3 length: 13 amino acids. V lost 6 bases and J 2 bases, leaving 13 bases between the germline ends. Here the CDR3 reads CSALSGRQETQYF. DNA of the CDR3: TGCAGTGCCCTTAGTGGAAGGCAAGAGACCCAGTACTTC.

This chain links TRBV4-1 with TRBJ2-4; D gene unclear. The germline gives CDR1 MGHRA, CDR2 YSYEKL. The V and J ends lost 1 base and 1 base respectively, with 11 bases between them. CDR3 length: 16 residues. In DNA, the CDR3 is TGCGCCAGCAGCCAAGTCTCAAGTAGGGCCAAAAACATTCAGTACTTC. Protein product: CASSQVSSRAKNIQYF.

The CDR3 DNA reads as TGTGCCAGCAGTGCGACCCGACTCGTAAGTGGGGGAATTTGGTCACCCCTCCACTTT. It yields the protein CASSATRLVSGGIWSPLHF. V is TRBV25-1 and J is TRBJ1-6, with D possibly being TRBD1 (5 bases). Trimming stripped 4 bases from V and 10 bases from J, with 29 bases between. CDR3 length equals 19 residues. CDR1 is MGHDK, CDR2 SYGVNS, per germline.